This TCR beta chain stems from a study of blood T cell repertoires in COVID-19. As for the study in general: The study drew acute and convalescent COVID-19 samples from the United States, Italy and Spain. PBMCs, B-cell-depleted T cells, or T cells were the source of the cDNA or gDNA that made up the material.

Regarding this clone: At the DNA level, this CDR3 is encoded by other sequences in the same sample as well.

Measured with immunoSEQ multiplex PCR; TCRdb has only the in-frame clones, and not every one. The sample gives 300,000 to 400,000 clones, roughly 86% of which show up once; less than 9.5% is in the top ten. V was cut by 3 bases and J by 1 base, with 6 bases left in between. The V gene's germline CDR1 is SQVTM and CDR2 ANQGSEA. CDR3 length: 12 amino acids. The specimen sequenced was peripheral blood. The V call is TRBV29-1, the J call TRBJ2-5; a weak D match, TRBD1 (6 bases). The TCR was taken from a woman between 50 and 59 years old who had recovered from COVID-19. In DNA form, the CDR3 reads TGCAGCGTTGACAGGGGCCAAGAGACCCAGTACTTC. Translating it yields CSVDRGQETQYF.